The TCR beta chain under discussion was sequenced for a study of blood T cell repertoires in COVID-19 (dated by TCRdb to the early 2020s). Describing the broader study: Samples covering the acute and convalescent phases of COVID-19 were provided by collaborators in the United States, Italy and Spain. The material from the prospective study consisted of cDNA or gDNA derived from T cells, B-cell-depleted T cells, or PBMCs. Subjects who had been exposed to COVID-19, were actively infected with it, or had recovered from it provided the deeply sampled blood TCRbeta repertoires that made up the dataset. The repertoires were made available in a free public database intended to serve as a resource for research on the immune response to SARS-CoV-2. The samples were drawn from two sources: the first 160 participants of the ongoing ImmuneRACE study, and fewer than 1,500 subjects contributed by 6 global collaborators. Nearly every sample came with metadata listing a de-identified subject ID, COVID-19 status, age in years and sex. Where available, HLA class I and class II types were taken from metadata supplied by the sample provider and were not determined by assay-based typing. Findings and caveats that apply to the study as a whole: Clinical and demographic metadata were provided uncurated, with the amount varying by source and participant.

Inclusive of the bounding cysteine and phenylalanine, the CDR3 is 15 residues long. CDR3 DNA only is kept here, 45 bases in frame from base 1. Germline trimming: 3 bases from V, 2 bases from J; junction bases outside gene matches: 6. CDR1 and CDR2 were assigned from the germline V gene as KGHSH and LQKENI. The count of this clone is one. Its cognate antigen has yet to be identified. No per-base quality is available; no much larger clone lies one base away. The immunoSEQ Assay, a bias-controlled multiplex PCR, was used to amplify TCRbeta CDR3 regions from genomic DNA. The paper's data handling went like this. The number of nucleated cells in each sample was estimated from the amplification of reference gene primers within the assay. To quantify the absolute abundance of each unique TCRbeta CDR3 rearrangement, sequence reads were collapsed and filtered. For each sample, productive Simpson clonality was calculated as the square root of Simpson's diversity index across productive rearrangements. The table was pulled from immuneACCESS by TCRdb, which kept in-frame rearrangements only. Such tables lose some clones; where checked, under half of the loss comes from unresolved V genes, and the rest has no known cause. V, J and clone size were drawn from that table, and D and trimming were deduced from the DNA. The table for this sample lists 75,000 to 80,000 clones; around nine tenths of them were counted only once. Of the sample, about 5.8% falls within the top ten clones.

Collaborating institutions collected whole blood in K2EDTA tubes following their own protocols. Collaborator samples were shipped for TCRbeta analysis as frozen whole blood, isolated PBMCs, or DNA extracted from either sample type. The source is a human donor in a cohort sampled during active COVID-19. The sample taken for sequencing was peripheral blood. Recombination joined TRBV18 with TRBJ2-7; the central 8 bases match TRBD2. The nucleotide sequence is TGTGCCAGCTCACCTGTCCCCGGGGGGGCCTACGAGCAGTACTTC. Translated, it reads CASSPVPGGAYEQYF.